The entry below describes one T cell receptor beta chain. These data come from a study of T cells in Graves' hyperthyroidism and ophthalmopathy. The TCR beta CDR3 regions underwent amplification using RNA transcripts as the source. The HTBI primer set drove a first-round RT-PCR of the TCR CDR3. TCRdb recomputed calls from the multiplex PCR reads with MiXCR, one row per CDR3 protein. This table holds about 560,000 distinct CDR3 sequences, roughly a sixth found once. The TCR sequence derives from a woman between 18 and 30 years old with Graves' hyperthyroidism. The specimen sequenced was blood.

The CDR3 sequence: CSVVFGGTTDTQYF. CDR3 nucleotide sequence: TGCAGCGTTGTCTTTGGGGGAACCACAGATACGCAGTATTTT. The chain combines TRBV29-1 with TRBJ2-3; D tentatively fits TRBD1 or TRBD2 (5 bases each). CDR1 and CDR2 (germline): SQVTM, ANQGSEA. The V and J ends lost 4 bases and 2 bases respectively, with 13 bases between them. The CDR3 loop spans 14 amino acids.